The following is a TCR beta chain sequence with its context. The CDR3 consists of 16 residues. Trimming removed 2 bases at V and 4 bases at J, with 14 bases between. CDR1 and CDR2 from the germline V gene are SGHTA and FQGNSA. In the original processing: Counts of nucleated cells, estimated from reference gene primer amplification, were obtained. The assay was immunoSEQ multiplex PCR, and TCRdb's table has in-frame clones only and misses some. That table furnishes V, J and clone size, whereas the DNA furnished D and trimming. The sample consists of about 60,000 clones, over 70% of them appearing once. These data are taken from a study of blood T cell repertoires in COVID-19. Study-level information: Sites across the United States, Italy and Spain contributed samples from acute and convalescent COVID-19. Nucleic acid was either cDNA or gDNA, and it came from T cells, B-cell-depleted T cells, or PBMCs.

Sequenced: peripheral blood. The TCR sequence derives from a human donor in a cohort sampled during active COVID-19. The J gene is TRBJ2-2, the V gene TRBV7-2; D gene unclear. CDR3 coding DNA: TGTGCCAGCAGCTTAAGGATGGCTAGTGGCACCGGGGAGCTGTTTTTT. Translated, it gives CASSLRMASGTGELFF.